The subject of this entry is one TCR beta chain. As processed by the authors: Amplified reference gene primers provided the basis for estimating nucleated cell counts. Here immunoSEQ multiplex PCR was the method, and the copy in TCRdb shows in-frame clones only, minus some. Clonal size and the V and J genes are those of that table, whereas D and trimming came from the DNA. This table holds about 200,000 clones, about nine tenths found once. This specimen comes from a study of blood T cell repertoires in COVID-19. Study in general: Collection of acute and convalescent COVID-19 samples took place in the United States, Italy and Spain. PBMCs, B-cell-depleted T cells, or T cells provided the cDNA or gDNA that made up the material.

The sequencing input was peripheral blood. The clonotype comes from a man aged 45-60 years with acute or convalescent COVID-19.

This CDR3 is CASSGGGGADTQYF. In DNA, the CDR3 is TGTGCCAGCAGTGGAGGCGGGGGGGCGGATACGCAGTATTTT. This chain connects TRBV2 to TRBJ2-3; TRBD2 aligns across 9 bases. Unmatched junction bases numbered 5, after V lost 4 bases and J lost 6 bases. The CDR3 extends over 14 amino acids. Germline V gene data show CDR1 as SNHLY and CDR2 as FYNNEI.